This TCR beta chain was observed in a study of technical replicates of blood from a few donors (dated by TCRdb to 2016 to 2017). Library preparation employed the immunoSEQ multiplex PCR assay. TCRdb carries this immuneACCESS record with in-frame sequences only. Its versions omit some clonotypes, under half of them owing to an unresolved V gene in the studies checked, with the rest unexplained. The table for this sample lists about 100,000 clones; 90% to 97% of them were counted only once. The ten most abundant clones make up about 0.24% of the sample. As for this clone: The antigen this receptor binds is unknown. Base qualities are not recorded, but no much larger clone differs from it by a single base.

From the cysteine up to the phenylalanine, the CDR3 has a length of 17 residues. Only the CDR3 portion is preserved as DNA: 51 bases, with reading frame beginning at the first base. V lost 3 bases and J lost 3 bases, and the count of bases not matched to a germline gene is 9. The germline V gene (reference sequence) provides CDR1 MNHEY and CDR2 SMNVEV. The sequenced sample consisted of T cells isolated from PBMCs. The chain is made from TRBV27 and TRBJ2-3; TRBD2 matches 10 bases in the middle. The origin of this receptor is a human donor in good health. The CDR3 loop reads CASSFQQREGLTDTQYF. The nucleotide sequence is given as TGTGCCAGCAGTTTCCAACAGCGGGAGGGCCTGACAGATACGCAGTATTTT.